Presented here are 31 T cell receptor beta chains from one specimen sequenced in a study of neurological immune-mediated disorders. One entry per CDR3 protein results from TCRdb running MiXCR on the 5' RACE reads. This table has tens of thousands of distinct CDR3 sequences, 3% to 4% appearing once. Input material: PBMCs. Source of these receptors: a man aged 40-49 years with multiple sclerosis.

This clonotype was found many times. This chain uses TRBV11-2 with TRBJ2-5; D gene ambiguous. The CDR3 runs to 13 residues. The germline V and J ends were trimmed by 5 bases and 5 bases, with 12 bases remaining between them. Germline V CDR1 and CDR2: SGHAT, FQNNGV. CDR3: CASSPPAGETQYF. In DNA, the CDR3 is TGTGCCAGCAGCCCACCCGCCGGGGAGACCCAGTACTTC.

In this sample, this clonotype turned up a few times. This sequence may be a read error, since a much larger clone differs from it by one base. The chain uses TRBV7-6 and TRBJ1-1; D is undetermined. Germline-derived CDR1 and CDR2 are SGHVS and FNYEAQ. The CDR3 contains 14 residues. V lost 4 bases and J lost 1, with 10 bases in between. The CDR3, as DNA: TGTGCCAGCAGCTCGGAAAAGGGGAACACTGAAGCTTTCTTT. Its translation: CASSSEKGNTEAFF.

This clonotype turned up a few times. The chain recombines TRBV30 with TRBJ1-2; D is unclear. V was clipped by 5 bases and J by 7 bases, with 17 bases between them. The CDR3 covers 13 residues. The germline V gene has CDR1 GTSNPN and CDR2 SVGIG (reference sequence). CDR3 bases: TGTGCCTGGTTCAGCCTACCCGGCGGTGGCTACACCTTC. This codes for CAWFSLPGGGYTF.

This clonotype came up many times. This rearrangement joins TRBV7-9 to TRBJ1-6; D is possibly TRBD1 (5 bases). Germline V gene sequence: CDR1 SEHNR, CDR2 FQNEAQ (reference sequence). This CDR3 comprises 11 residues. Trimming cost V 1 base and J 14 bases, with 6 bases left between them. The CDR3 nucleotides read TGTGCCAGCAGCTTAGGAGGGGCCCTCCACTTT. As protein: CASSLGGALHF.

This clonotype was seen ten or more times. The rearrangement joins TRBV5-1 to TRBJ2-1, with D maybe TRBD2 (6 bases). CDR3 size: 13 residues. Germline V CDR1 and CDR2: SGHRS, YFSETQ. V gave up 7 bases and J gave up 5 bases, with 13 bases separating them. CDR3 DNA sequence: TGCGCCAGCTTGGGCGGGAACAACAATGAGCAGTTCTTC. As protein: CASLGGNNNEQFF. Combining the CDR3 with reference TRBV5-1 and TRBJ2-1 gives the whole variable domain KAGVTQTPRYLIKTRGQQVTLSCSPISGHRSVSWYQQTPGQGLQFLFEYFSETQRNKGNFPGRFSGRQFSNSRSEMNVSTLELGDSALYLCASLGGNNNEQFFGPGTRLTVL.

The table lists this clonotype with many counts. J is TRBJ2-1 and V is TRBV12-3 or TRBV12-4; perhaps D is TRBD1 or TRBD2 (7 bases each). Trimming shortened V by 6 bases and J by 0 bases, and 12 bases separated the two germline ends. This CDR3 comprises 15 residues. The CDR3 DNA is TGTGCCAGCAGAGGGGGCGGGAGCTCCTACAATGAGCAGTTCTTC. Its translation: CASRGGGSSYNEQFF.

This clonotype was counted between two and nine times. For the CDR3, the DNA is TGTGCCAGCAGTCCTTGGCAGGGTACTGGAAACACCATATATTTT. Translation gives CASSPWQGTGNTIYF. The gene calls are TRBV6-1 and TRBJ1-3, with D perhaps matching TRBD1 (5 bases). V lost 5 bases to trimming and J lost 2 bases, with 13 bases between them. The CDR3 runs 15 residues. Germline values: CDR1 MNHNS, CDR2 SASEGT.

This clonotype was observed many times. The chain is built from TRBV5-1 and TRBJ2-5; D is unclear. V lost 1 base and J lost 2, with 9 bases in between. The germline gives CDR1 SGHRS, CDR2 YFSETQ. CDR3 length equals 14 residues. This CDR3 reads CASSLSARQETQYF. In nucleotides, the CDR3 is TGCGCCAGCAGCTTGTCGGCCAGACAAGAGACCCAGTACTTC.

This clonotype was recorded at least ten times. CDR3 in amino acids: CATRTLTGRNTEAFF. In DNA, the CDR3 is TGTGCCACCAGGACCTTGACAGGGAGGAACACTGAAGCTTTCTTT. J is TRBJ1-1 and V is TRBV24-1, with 7 bases lining up with TRBD1. The length of the CDR3 is 15 residues. Germline lookup yields CDR1 KGHDR and CDR2 SFDVKD. V lost 7 bases to trimming and J lost 1 base; unmatched junction nucleotides: 8.

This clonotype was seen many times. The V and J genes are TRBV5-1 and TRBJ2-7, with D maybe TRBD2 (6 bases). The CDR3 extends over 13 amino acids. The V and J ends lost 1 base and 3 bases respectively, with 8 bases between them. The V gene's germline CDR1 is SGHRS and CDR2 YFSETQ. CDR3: CASSLIGGYEQYF. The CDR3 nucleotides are TGCGCCAGCAGCTTGATCGGGGGCTACGAGCAGTACTTC.

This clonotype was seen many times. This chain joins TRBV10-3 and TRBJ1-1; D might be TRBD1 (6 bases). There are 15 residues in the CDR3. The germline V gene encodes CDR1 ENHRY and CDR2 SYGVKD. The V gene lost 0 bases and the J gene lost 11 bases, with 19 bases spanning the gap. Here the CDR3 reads CAISESTGGGNDAFF. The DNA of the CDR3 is TGTGCCATCAGTGAGTCGACTGGAGGGGGGAACGACGCTTTCTTT.

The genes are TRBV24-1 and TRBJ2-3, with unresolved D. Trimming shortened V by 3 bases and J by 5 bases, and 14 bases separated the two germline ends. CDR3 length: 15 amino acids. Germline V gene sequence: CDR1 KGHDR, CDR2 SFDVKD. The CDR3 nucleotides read TGTGCCACCAGTGATCTCCGGGCCCCCCAAGATACGCAGTATTTT. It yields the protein CATSDLRAPQDTQYF.

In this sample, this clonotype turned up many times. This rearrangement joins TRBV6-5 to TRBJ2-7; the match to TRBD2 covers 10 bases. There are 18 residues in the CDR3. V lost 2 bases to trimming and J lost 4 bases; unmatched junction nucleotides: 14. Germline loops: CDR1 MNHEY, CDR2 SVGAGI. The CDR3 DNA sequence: TGTGCCAGCAGTTACGGGCTAGCGGGAGTCGGGACCCGTTACGAGCAGTACTTC. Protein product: CASSYGLAGVGTRYEQYF.

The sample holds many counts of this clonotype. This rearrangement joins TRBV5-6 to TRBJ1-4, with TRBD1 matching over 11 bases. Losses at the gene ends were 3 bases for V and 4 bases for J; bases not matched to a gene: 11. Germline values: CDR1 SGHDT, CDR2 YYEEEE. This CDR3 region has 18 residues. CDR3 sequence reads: CASSSVPGQGDNNEKLFF. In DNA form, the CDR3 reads TGTGCCAGCAGCTCCGTCCCGGGACAGGGGGACAATAATGAAAAACTGTTTTTT.

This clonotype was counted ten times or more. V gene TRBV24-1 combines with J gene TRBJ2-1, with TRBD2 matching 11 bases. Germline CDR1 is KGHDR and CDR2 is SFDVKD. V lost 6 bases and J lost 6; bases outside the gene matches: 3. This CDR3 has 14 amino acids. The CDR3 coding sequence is TGTGCCACCAGTCGACTAGCGGGGCTCAATGAGCAGTTCTTC. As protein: CATSRLAGLNEQFF.

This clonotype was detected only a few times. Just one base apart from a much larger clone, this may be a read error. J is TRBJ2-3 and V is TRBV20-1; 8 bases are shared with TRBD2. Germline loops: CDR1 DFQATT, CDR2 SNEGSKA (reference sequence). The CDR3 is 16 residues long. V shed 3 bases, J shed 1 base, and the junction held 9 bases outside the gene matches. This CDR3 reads CSASSSAGVGTDTQYF. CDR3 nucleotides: TGCAGTGCTAGCTCATCAGCGGGAGTTGGCACAGATACGCAGTATTTT.

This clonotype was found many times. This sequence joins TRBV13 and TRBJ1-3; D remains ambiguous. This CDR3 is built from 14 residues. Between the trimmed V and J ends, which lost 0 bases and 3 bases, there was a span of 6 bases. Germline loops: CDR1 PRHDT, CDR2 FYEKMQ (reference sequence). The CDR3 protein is CASSLGTRGNTIYF. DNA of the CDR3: TGTGCCAGCAGCTTAGGAACACGTGGAAACACCATATATTTT.

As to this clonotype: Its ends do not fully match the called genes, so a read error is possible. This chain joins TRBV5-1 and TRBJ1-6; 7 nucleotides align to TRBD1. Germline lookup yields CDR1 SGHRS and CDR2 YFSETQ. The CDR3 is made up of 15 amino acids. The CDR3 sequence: CASSGLTGTNSTLNF. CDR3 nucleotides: TGCGCCAGCAGCGGATTGACAGGGACAAATTCAACCCTCAACTTT.

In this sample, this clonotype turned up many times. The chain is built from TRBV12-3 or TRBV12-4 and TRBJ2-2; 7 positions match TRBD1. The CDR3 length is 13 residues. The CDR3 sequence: CGVGDSNTGELFF. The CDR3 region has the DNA TGTGGGGTAGGGGACAGTAACACCGGGGAGCTGTTTTTT.

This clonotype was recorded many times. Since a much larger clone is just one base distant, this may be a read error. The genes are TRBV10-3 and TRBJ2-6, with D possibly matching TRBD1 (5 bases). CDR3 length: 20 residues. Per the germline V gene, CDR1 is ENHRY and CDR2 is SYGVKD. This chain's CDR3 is CAISESSVGRRYSGAKVLTF. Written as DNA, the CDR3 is TGTGCCATCAGTGAGTCGAGTGTCGGCAGGCGATACTCTGGGGCCAAAGTCCTGACTTTC.

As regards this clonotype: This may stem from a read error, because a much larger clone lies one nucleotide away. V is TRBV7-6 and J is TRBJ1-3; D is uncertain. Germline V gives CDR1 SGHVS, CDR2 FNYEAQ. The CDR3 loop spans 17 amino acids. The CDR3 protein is CANSNLADGYSGNTIYF. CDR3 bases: TGTGCCAACAGCAACCTAGCGGACGGGTACTCTGGAAACACCATATATTTT.

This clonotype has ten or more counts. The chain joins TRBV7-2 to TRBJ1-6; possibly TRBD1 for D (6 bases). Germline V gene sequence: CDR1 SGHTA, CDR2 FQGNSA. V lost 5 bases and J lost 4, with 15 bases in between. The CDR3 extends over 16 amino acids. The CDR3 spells CASSRTEPLYNSPLHF. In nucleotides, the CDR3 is TGTGCCAGCAGCCGGACAGAGCCACTTTATAATTCACCCCTCCACTTT.

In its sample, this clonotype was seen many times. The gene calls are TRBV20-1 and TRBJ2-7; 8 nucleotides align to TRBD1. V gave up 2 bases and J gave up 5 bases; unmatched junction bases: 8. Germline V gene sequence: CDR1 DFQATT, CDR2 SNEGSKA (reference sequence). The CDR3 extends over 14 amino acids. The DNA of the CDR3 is TGCAGTGCTAGAAGGACAGGGATTTCACACGAGCAGTACTTC. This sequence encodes CSARRTGISHEQYF.

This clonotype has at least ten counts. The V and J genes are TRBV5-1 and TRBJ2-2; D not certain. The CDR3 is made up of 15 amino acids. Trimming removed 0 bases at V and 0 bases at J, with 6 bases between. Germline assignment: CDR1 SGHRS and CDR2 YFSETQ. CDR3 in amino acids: CASSLGNANTGELFF. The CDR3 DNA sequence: TGCGCCAGCAGCTTGGGTAACGCGAACACCGGGGAGCTGTTTTTT.

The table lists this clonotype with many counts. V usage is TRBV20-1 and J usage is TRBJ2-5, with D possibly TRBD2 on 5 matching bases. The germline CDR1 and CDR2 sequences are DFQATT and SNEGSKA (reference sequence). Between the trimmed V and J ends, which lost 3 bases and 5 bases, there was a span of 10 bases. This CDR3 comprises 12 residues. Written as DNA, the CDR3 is TGCAGTGCTAGGGCGGGCCGGGAGACCCAGTACTTC. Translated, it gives CSARAGRETQYF.

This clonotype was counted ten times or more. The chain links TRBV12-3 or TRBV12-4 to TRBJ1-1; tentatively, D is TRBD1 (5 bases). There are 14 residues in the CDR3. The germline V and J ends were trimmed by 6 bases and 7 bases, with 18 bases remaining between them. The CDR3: CASRVTRVVGEAFF. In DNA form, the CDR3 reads TGTGCCAGCAGAGTTACCAGGGTTGTCGGTGAAGCTTTCTTT.

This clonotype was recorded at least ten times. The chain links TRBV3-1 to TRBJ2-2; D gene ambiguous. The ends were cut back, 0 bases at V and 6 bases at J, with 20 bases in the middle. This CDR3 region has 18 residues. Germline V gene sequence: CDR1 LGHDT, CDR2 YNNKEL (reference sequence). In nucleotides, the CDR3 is TGTGCCAGCAGCCAAGAGAGCCTCGGATTCAGTCCCTCCGGGGAGCTGTTTTTT. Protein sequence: CASSQESLGFSPSGELFF.

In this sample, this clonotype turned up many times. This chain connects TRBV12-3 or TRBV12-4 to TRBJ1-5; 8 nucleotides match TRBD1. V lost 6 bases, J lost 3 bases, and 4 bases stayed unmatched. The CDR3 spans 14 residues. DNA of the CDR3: TGTGCCAGCAGAGAGACAGGGGCCAATCAGCCCCAGCATTTT. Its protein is CASRETGANQPQHF.

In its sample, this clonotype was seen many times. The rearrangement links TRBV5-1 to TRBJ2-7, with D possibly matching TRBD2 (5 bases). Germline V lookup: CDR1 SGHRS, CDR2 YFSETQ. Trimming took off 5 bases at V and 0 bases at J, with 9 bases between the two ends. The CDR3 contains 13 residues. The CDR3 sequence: CASSEGYSYEQYF. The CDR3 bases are TGCGCCAGCAGTGAGGGCTACTCCTACGAGCAGTACTTC.

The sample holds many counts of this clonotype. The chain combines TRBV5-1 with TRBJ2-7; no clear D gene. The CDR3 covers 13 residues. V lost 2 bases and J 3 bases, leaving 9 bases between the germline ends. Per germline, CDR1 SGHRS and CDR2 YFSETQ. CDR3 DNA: TGCGCCAGCAGCTTTAACTATCTCTACGAGCAGTACTTC. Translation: CASSFNYLYEQYF.

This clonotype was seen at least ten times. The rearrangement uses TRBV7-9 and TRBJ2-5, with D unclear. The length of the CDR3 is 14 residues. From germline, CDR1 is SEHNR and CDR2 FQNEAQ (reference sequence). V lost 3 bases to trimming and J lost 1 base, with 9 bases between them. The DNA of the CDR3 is TGTGCCAGCAGCTTCAACAGTGCCCAAGAGACCCAGTACTTC. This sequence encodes CASSFNSAQETQYF.